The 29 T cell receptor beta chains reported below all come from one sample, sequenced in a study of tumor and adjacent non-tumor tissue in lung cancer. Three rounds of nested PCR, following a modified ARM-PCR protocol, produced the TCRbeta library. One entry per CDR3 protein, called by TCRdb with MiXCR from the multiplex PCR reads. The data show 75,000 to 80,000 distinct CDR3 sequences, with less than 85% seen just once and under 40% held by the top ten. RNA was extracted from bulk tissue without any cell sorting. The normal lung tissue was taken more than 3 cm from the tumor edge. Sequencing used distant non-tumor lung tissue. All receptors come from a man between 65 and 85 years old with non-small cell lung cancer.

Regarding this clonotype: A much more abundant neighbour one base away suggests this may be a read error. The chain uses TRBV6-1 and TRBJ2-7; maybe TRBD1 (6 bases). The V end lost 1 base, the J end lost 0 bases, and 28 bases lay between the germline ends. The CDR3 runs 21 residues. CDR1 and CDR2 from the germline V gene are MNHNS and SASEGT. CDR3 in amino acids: CASSEVPLGHGARYISYEQYF. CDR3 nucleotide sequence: TGTGCCAGCAGTGAAGTTCCCTTGGGACATGGGGCACGCTATATCTCCTACGAGCAGTACTTC.

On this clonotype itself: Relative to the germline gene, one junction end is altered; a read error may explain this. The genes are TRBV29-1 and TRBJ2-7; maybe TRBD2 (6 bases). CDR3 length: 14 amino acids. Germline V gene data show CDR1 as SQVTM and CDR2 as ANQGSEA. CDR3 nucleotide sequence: TGCAGTGTTGAAAGGGCGGGACTGACATACGAGCAGTACTTC. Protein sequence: CSVERAGLTYEQYF.

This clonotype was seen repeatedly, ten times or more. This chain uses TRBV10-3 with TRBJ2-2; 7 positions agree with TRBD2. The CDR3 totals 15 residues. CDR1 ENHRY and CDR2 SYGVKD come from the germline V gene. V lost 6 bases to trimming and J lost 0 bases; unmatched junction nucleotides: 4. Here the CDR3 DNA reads TGTGCCATCAGCCAGGGAGGGACGAACACCGGGGAGCTGTTTTTT. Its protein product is CAISQGGTNTGELFF.

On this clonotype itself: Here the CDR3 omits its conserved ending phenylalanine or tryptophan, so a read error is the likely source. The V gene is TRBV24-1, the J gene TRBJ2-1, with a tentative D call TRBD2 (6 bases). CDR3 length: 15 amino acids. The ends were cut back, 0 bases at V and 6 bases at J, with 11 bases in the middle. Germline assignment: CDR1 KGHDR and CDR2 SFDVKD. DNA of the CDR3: TGTGCCACCAGTGATTTGCGGCGGGGAGGCAATGAGCAGTTCTTA. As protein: CATSDLRRGGNEQFL.

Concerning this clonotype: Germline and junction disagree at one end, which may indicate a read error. The CDR3 DNA sequence: TGTGCCAGCAACCGCCTACTAGCGAGTAACACCGGGGAGCTGTCTTTT. Encoded protein: CASNRLLASNTGELSF. The chain employs TRBV11-3 and TRBJ2-2, with 7 bases that match TRBD2. The germline V gene encodes CDR1 SGHNT and CDR2 YENEEA. The CDR3 length is 16 residues.

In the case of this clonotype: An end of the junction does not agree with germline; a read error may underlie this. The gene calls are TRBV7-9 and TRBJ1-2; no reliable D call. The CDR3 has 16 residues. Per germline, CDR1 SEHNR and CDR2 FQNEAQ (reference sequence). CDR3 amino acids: CASNLAVETAITDYTF. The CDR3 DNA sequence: TGTGCCAGCAACTTAGCGGTAGAGACCGCAATTACTGACTACACCTTC.

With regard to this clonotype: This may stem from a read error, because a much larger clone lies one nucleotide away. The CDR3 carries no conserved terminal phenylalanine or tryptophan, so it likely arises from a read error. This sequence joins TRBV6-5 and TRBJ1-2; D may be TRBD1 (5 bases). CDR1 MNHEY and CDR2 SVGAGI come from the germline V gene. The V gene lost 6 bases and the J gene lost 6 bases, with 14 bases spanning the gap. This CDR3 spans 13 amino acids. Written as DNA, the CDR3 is TGTGCCAGCAGGGCGCAGGGCATCAATGGCTACACCTTA. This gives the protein CASRAQGINGYTL.

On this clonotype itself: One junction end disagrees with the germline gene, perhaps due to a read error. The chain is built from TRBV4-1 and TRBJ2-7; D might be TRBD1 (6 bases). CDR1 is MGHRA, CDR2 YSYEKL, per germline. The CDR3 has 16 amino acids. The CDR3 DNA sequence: TGCGTCAGCAGCCGGACACTAGTGGGAGAGGGGGACGAACAGTACTTC. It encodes CVSSRTLVGEGDEQYF.

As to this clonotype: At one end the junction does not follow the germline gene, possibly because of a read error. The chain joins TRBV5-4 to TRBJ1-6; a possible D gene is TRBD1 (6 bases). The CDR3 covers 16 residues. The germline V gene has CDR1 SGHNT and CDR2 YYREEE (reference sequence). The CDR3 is CASYSFGGPPDSLLHF. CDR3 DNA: TGTGCCAGTTACTCTTTCGGGGGGCCACCGGATTCACTCCTCCACTTT.

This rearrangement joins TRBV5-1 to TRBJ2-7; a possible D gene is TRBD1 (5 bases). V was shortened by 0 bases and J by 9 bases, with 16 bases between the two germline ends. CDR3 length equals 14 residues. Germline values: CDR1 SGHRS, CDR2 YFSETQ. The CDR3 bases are TGCGCCAGCAGCTTGGGACAGCTCTCTTTTGGGCAGTACTTC. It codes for CASSLGQLSFGQYF. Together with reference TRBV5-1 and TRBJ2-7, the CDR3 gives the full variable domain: KAGVTQTPRYLIKTRGQQVTLSCSPISGHRSVSWYQQTPGQGLQFLFEYFSETQRNKGNFPGRFSGRQFSNSRSEMNVSTLELGDSALYLCASSLGQLSFGQYFGPGTRLTVT.

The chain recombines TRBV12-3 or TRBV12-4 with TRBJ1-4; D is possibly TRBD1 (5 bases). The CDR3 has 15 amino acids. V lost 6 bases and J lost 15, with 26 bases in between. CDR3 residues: CASSVHAGNNEKLFF. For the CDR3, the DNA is TGTGCCAGCAGCGTACACGCAGGGAATAATGAAAAGTTGTTTTTT.

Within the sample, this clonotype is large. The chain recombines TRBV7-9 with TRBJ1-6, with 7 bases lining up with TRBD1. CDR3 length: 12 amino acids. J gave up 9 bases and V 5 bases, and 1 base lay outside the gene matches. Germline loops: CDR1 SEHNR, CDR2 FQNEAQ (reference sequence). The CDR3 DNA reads TGTGCCAGCAGCAACAGGGGTTCACCCCTCCACTTT. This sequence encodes CASSNRGSPLHF.

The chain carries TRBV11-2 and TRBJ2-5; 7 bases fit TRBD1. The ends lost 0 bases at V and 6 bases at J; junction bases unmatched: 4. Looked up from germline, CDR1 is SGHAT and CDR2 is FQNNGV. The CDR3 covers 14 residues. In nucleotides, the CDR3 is TGTGCCAGCAGCTTAGATGACAGGGACAAGACCCAGTACTTC. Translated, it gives CASSLDDRDKTQYF.

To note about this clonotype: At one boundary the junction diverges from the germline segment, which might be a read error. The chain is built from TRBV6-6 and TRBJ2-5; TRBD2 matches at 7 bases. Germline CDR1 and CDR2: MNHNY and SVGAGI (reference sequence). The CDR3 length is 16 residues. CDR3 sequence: CVSSYPGASGQETQYF. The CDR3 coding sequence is TGTGTCAGCAGTTACCCTGGGGCTAGCGGACAAGAGACCCAGTATTTC.

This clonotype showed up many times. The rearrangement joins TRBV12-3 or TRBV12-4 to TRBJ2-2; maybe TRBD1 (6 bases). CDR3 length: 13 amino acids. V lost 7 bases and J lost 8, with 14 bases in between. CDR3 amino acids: CASTVTGWGELFF. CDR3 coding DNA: TGTGCCAGCACTGTGACAGGCTGGGGGGAGCTGTTTTTT.

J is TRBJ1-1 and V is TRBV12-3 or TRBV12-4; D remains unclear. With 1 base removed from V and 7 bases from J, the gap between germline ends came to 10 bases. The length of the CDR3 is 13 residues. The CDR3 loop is CASSLEHYIEAFF. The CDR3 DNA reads TGTGCCAGCAGTTTAGAACACTACATTGAAGCTTTCTTT.

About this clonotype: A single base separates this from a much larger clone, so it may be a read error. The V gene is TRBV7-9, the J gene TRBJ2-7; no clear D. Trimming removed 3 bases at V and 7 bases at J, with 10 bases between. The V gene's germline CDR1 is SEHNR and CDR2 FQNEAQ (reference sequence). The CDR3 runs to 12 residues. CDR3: CASSFQWLEQYF. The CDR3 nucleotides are TGTGCCAGCAGCTTCCAGTGGTTGGAGCAGTACTTC. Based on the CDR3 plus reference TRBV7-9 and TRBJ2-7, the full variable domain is DTGVSQNPRHKITKRGQNVTFRCDPISEHNRLYWYRQTLGQGPEFLTYFQNEAQLEKSRLLSDRFSAERPKGSFSTLEIQRTEQGDSAMYLCASSFQWLEQYFGPGTRLTVT.

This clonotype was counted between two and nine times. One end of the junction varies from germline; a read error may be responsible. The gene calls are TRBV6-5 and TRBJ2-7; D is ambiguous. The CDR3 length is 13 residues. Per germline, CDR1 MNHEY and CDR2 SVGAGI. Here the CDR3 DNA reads TGTGCCAGCAGTTACACATACTCCTACGAGCAATACTTC. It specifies CASSYTYSYEQYF.

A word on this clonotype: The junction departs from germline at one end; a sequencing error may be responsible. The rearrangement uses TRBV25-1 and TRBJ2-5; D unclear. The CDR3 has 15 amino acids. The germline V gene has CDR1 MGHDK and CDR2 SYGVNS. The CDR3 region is CASSELRQPQATQYF. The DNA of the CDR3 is TGTGCCAGCAGTGAACTAAGGCAGCCTCAAGCGACCCAGTACTTC.

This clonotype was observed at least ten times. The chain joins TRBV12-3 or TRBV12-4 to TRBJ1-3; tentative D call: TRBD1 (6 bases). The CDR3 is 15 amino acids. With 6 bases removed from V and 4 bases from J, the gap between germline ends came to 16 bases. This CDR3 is CASRSNTGIGNTIYF. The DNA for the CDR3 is TGTGCCAGCAGATCCAATACAGGGATCGGAAACACCATATATTTT.

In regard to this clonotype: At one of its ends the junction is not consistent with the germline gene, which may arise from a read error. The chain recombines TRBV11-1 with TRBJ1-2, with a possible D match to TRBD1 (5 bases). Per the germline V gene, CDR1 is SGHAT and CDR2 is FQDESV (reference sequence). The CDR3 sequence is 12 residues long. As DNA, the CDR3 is TGTGCCAGCAGCTTATACAGGTGTGGCTACACCTTT. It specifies CASSLYRCGYTF.

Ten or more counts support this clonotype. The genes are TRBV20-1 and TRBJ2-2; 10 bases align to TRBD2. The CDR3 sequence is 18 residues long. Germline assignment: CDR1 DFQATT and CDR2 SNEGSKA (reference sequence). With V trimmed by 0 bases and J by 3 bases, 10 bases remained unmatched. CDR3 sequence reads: CSARDMERGGVDTGELFF. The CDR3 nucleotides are TGCAGTGCTAGAGATATGGAGCGGGGGGGCGTAGACACCGGGGAGCTGTTTTTT.

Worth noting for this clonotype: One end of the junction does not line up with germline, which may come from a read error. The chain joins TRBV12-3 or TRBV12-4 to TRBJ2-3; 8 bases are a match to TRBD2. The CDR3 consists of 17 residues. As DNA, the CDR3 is TGTGCCAACAGTGGAGGGGACGGGACTAGTGAGACAGATACGCAGTATTTT. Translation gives CANSGGDGTSETDTQYF.

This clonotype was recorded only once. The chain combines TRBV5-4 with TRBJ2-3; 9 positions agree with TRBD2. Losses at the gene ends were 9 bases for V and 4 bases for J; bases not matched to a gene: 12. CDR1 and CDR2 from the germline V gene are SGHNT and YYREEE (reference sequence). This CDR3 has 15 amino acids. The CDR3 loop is CAINWRGGRADTQYF. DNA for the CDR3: TGTGCCATCAACTGGCGGGGGGGCAGGGCAGATACGCAGTATTTT. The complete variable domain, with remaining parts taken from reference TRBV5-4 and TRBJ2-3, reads ETGVTQSPTHLIKTRGQQVTLRCSSQSGHNTVSWYQQALGQGPQFIFQYYREEENGRGNFPPRFSGLQFPNYSSELNVNALELDDSALYLCAINWRGGRADTQYFGPGTRLTVL.

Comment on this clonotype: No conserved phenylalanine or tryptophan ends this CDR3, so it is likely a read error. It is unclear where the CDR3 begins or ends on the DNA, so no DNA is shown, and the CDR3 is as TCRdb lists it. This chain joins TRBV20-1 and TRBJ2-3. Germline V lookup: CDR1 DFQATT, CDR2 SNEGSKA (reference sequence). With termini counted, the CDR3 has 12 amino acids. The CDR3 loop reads CSARGSSDTLYS.

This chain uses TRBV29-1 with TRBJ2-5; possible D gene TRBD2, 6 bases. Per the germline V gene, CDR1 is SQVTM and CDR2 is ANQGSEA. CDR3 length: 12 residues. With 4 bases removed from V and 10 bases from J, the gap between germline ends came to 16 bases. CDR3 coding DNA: TGCAGCGTTGGCGGGAACCAAGACATCCAGTACTTC. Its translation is CSVGGNQDIQYF.

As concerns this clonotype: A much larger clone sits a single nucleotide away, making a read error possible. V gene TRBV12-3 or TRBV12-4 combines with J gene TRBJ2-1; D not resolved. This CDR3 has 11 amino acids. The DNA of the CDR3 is TGTGTCAGCAGATCCTACAATGAGCAGTTCTTC. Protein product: CVSRSYNEQFF.

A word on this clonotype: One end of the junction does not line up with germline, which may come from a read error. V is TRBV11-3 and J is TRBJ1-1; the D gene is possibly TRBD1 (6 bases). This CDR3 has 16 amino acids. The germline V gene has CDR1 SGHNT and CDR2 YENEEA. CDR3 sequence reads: CASSFRDITLNTEALF. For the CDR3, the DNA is TGTGCTAGTAGCTTCCGGGACATAACCCTGAACACTGAAGCTCTCTTT.

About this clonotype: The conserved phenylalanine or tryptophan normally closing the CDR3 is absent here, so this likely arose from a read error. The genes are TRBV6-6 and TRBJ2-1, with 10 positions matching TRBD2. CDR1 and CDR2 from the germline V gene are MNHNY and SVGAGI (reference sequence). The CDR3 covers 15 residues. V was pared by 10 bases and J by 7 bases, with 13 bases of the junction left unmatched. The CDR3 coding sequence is TGTGCCAACAGGACATCTAGCGGGGGCCGGAATGAGCAGTTCTTA. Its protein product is CANRTSSGGRNEQFL.